The T cell receptor (beta chain) described here comes from a study of cytomegalovirus exposure and HLA in healthy donors. Vbeta (60) and Jbeta (13) primers were used in the PCR. This table comes from immunoSEQ multiplex PCR, and its TCRdb copy is limited to in-frame clones, with some not included. The data contain some 170,000 clones, 75% to 85% of them singletons. CDR3 length: 15 amino acids. Germline lookup yields CDR1 MNHEY and CDR2 SMNVEV (reference sequence). Healthy bone marrow donors supplied every sample. Regarding this clone: One junction end disagrees with the germline gene, perhaps due to a read error.

The J gene is TRBJ2-2, the V gene TRBV27; 8 positions agree with TRBD1. Input material: PBMCs. The source is a woman in her late teens or twenties in good health and CMV-seronegative. CDR3 coding DNA: TGTGCCAGCGGATATCGACAGGGGCGGAACGGGGGGCTGTTTTTT. It is translated as CASGYRQGRNGGLFF.